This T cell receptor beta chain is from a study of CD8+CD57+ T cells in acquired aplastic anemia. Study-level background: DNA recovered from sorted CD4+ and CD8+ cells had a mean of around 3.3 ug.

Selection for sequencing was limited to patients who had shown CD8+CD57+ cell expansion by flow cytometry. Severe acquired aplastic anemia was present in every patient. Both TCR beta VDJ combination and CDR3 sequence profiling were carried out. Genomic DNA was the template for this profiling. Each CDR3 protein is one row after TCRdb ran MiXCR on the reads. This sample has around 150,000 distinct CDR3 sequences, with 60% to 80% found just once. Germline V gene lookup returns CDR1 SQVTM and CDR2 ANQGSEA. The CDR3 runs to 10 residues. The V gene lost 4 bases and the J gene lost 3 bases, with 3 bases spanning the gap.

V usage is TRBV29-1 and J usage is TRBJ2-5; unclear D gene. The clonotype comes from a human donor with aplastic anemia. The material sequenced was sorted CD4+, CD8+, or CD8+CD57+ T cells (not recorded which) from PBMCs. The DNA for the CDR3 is TGCAGCGTTGGGGAAGAGACCCAGTACTTC. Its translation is CSVGEETQYF.